The clone carrying this TCR beta chain appeared once. This entry is derived from a study of patients and donors after allogeneic stem cell transplantation. Looked up from germline, CDR1 is KGHSY and CDR2 is FQNENV. The CDR3 sequence is 12 residues long. V gave up 6 bases and J gave up 5 bases, with 10 bases separating them. One entry per CDR3 protein results from TCRdb running MiXCR on the RT-PCR reads. The data contain hundreds of thousands of distinct CDR3 sequences, 12% to 15% of them seen just once; the ten biggest clones take up 11%. Sequencing used blood, either unsorted or a sorted T cell fraction (not recorded which). This rearrangement joins TRBV16 to TRBJ2-5, with D uncertain. The clonotype was recovered from a human donor who was either an allogeneic HSCT recipient or a stem cell or donor lymphocyte infusion donor (not recorded which). It is not recorded whose cells these are; they may come from a transplant donor. DNA for the CDR3: TGTGCCAGCAGTGCCGGAGCGGAGACCCAGTACTTC. Translation gives CASSAGAETQYF.